These 27 T cell receptor beta chains were all obtained from the same sample, sequenced in a study of blood T cell repertoires in COVID-19. Sequencing was performed with immunoSEQ multiplex PCR; in TCRdb, only in-frame clones are kept and a portion is missing. The profile covers 250,000 to 350,000 clones, with approximately 90% appearing a single time and about 3% taken by the ten largest. Sample: PBMCs or T cells enriched from blood (not recorded which). The origin of the receptors is a woman aged 45-65 years who had recovered from COVID-19.

The chain joins TRBV9 to TRBJ1-5; tentative D call: TRBD1 (6 bases). The CDR3 is made up of 15 amino acids. CDR1 SGDLS and CDR2 YYNGEE come from the germline V gene. Trimming cost V 0 bases and J 11 bases, with 18 bases left between them. CDR3: CASSVDSRGNAAQHF. The CDR3 region has the DNA TGTGCCAGCAGCGTAGATAGCAGGGGCAATGCGGCCCAGCATTTT.

Only one count was recorded for this clone. The chain couples TRBV28 to TRBJ2-2; a weak D match, TRBD2 (6 bases). V gave up 6 bases and J gave up 5 bases, with 19 bases separating them. Germline loops: CDR1 MDHEN, CDR2 SYDVKM. The length of the CDR3 is 16 residues. The CDR3 is CASREKRLSGTGELFF. The CDR3 DNA reads TGTGCCAGCAGGGAAAAGAGACTGAGCGGGACCGGGGAGCTGTTTTTT.

CDR3 sequence reads: CASSNPGTSGSTDTQYF. CDR3 coding DNA: TGTGCCAGCTCCAACCCCGGGACTAGCGGGAGCACAGATACGCAGTATTTT. The rearrangement uses TRBV18 and TRBJ2-3; the match to TRBD2 covers 12 bases. CDR3 length: 17 residues. Germline V lookup: CDR1 KGHSH, CDR2 LQKENI. V gave up 6 bases and J gave up 0 bases; unmatched junction bases: 7.

DNA for the CDR3: TGTGCCAGCAGCGTATCTAGGGGGATCAACACTGAAGCTTTCTTT. Protein sequence: CASSVSRGINTEAFF. The rearrangement links TRBV6-5 to TRBJ1-1; D may be TRBD1 (6 bases). Between the trimmed V and J ends, which lost 6 bases and 2 bases, there was a span of 16 bases. The germline CDR1 and CDR2 sequences are MNHEY and SVGAGI. This CDR3 is 15 amino acids long.

V is TRBV30 and J is TRBJ2-7; weak D call: TRBD2 (6 bases). From germline, CDR1 is GTSNPN and CDR2 SVGIG (reference sequence). This CDR3 spans 14 amino acids. Trimming cost V 0 bases and J 3 bases, with 12 bases left between them. CDR3 coding DNA: TGTGCCTGGAGTGTACTGGGGAGGCTCTACGAGCAGTACTTC. Residues: CAWSVLGRLYEQYF.

The chain uses TRBV28 and TRBJ1-5; possibly TRBD1 for D (5 bases). The CDR3 length is 18 residues. Looked up from germline, CDR1 is MDHEN and CDR2 is SYDVKM. V was cut by 7 bases and J by 0 bases, with 22 bases left in between. CDR3 amino acids: CASTPGGNRRYSNQPQHF. In nucleotides, the CDR3 is TGTGCCAGCACGCCGGGGGGGAACCGCCGTTATAGCAATCAGCCCCAGCATTTT.

The V call is TRBV6-2 or TRBV6-3, the J call TRBJ1-4; D unclear. From germline, CDR1 is MNHEY and CDR2 SVGEGT. This CDR3 has 15 amino acids. V lost 5 bases and J lost 4, with 14 bases in between. CDR3 DNA: TGTGCCAGCAGTGGTCCACAGAAGTTTAATGAAAAACTGTTTTTT. Amino acid sequence: CASSGPQKFNEKLFF.

The chain couples TRBV5-4 to TRBJ2-7; a possible D gene is TRBD2 (7 bases). The germline V gene has CDR1 SGHNT and CDR2 YYREEE (reference sequence). This CDR3 contains 15 residues. V lost 4 bases, J lost 7 bases, and 21 bases lay in between. CDR3 coding DNA: TGTGCCAGCAGCCGAGGACTAGAGGGGGTTCGGGAGCAGTACTTC. Its protein product is CASSRGLEGVREQYF.

The V gene is TRBV27, the J gene TRBJ2-5; 13 bases agree with TRBD2. Trimming cost V 6 bases and J 1 base; bases outside gene matches: 11. From germline, CDR1 is MNHEY and CDR2 SMNVEV (reference sequence). This CDR3 comprises 18 residues. CDR3 in amino acids: CASRSTSGRALTQETQYF. As DNA, the CDR3 is TGTGCCAGCAGAAGCACTAGCGGGAGGGCGTTAACCCAAGAGACCCAGTACTTC.

V usage is TRBV6-5 and J usage is TRBJ2-2, with TRBD2 identical over 7 bases. The trim removed 7 bases at V and 6 bases at J, leaving 5 bases unmatched. The CDR3 consists of 13 residues. Germline V gene data show CDR1 as MNHEY and CDR2 as SVGAGI. CDR3 coding DNA: TGTGCCAGCAAAGGGGAGGGGTCCGGGGAGCTGTTTTTT. Encoded protein: CASKGEGSGELFF.

The chain employs TRBV3-1 (or the pseudogene TRBV3-2) and TRBJ1-4; 8 nucleotides align to TRBD1. CDR3 size: 14 residues. Germline trimming cut 1 base from V and 5 bases from J; bases unmatched to any gene: 0. The germline V gene encodes CDR1 LGHDT and CDR2 YNNKEL (reference sequence). The CDR3 is CASSQGQGNEKLFF. The CDR3 DNA is TGTGCCAGCAGCCAAGGACAGGGGAATGAAAAACTGTTTTTT.

The rearrangement joins TRBV25-1 to TRBJ2-1, with no clear D. V was trimmed by 0 bases and J by 5 bases, leaving 2 bases between them. The CDR3 is made up of 12 amino acids. Germline V lookup: CDR1 MGHDK, CDR2 SYGVNS. The CDR3 spells CASSEYNNEQFF. As DNA, the CDR3 is TGTGCCAGCAGTGAATACAACAATGAGCAGTTCTTC.

This chain links TRBV9 with TRBJ1-6; TRBD1 aligns across 8 bases. The CDR3 is 18 amino acids. Trimming took 1 base from V and 3 from J; bases not matched to a gene: 9. The germline CDR1 and CDR2 sequences are SGDLS and YYNGEE. CDR3 residues: CASSVRDRSQLYNSPLHF. The CDR3 nucleotides are TGTGCCAGCAGCGTAAGGGACAGGTCACAGCTCTATAATTCACCCCTCCACTTT.

The rearrangement uses TRBV30 and TRBJ1-1; 7 bases map to TRBD1. Trimming at V came to 2 bases and at J to 5 bases, leaving 2 bases not matched to a gene. From germline, CDR1 is GTSNPN and CDR2 SVGIG (reference sequence). The CDR3 runs 12 residues. CDR3 sequence (DNA): TGTGCCTGGAGTAAGACAGGGACTGAAGCTTTCTTT. Translation gives CAWSKTGTEAFF.

The V and J genes are TRBV7-3 and TRBJ1-1, with D possibly matching TRBD1 (5 bases). The CDR3 consists of 16 residues. V was trimmed by 1 base and J by 2 bases, leaving 14 bases between them. Germline-derived CDR1 and CDR2 are SGHTA and FQGTGA. DNA of the CDR3: TGTGCCAGCAGCTTAATTGGCCCCCAGGGAAACACTGAAGCTTTCTTT. Protein: CASSLIGPQGNTEAFF.

This chain connects TRBV6-5 to TRBJ2-1; 9 bases align to TRBD2. The trim removed 6 bases at V and 0 bases at J, leaving 3 bases unmatched. There are 15 residues in the CDR3. In germline, CDR1 is MNHEY, CDR2 SVGAGI. The CDR3 spells CASRPSGNSYNEQFF. DNA of the CDR3: TGTGCCAGCAGGCCTAGCGGGAACTCCTACAATGAGCAGTTCTTC.

The chain recombines TRBV28 with TRBJ1-5; TRBD1 matches at 7 bases. CDR1 MDHEN and CDR2 SYDVKM come from the germline V gene. The CDR3 has 12 amino acids. V lost 11 bases and J lost 7; bases outside the gene matches: 8. CDR3 nucleotides: TGTGCCGCCGAGCCACAGGGGCAGCCCCAGCATTTT. Protein: CAAEPQGQPQHF.

V is TRBV6-5 and J is TRBJ1-1; D gene uncertain. Germline lookup yields CDR1 MNHEY and CDR2 SVGAGI. The ends were cut back, 0 bases at V and 6 bases at J, with 11 bases in the middle. There are 14 residues in the CDR3. The CDR3 spells CASSYSGDRPEAFF. CDR3 DNA: TGTGCCAGCAGTTACTCGGGCGACCGGCCTGAAGCTTTCTTT.

The chain is built from TRBV20-1 and TRBJ2-1, with a weak D call TRBD2 (6 bases). The CDR3 totals 15 residues. V lost 3 bases and J lost 0, with 12 bases in between. Germline loops: CDR1 DFQATT, CDR2 SNEGSKA (reference sequence). This CDR3 reads CSASVFGSSYNEQFF. In DNA, the CDR3 is TGCAGTGCTAGTGTATTCGGGAGCTCCTACAATGAGCAGTTCTTC.

This chain uses TRBV6-5 with TRBJ2-2, with 7 positions matching TRBD1. The CDR3 spans 13 residues. After removal of 9 bases from V and 2 bases from J, the junction contained 3 bases not matched to a gene. CDR1 is MNHEY, CDR2 SVGAGI, per germline. The CDR3 region is CASRDRNTGELFF. The CDR3 coding sequence is TGTGCCAGTAGGGACAGAAACACCGGGGAGCTGTTTTTT.

The table lists this clone with a count of one. The V call is TRBV30, the J call TRBJ2-1; D is perhaps TRBD1 (6 bases). The CDR3 extends over 13 amino acids. The germline V gene has CDR1 GTSNPN and CDR2 SVGIG (reference sequence). Trimming removed 3 bases from V and 4 bases from J, with 10 bases in between. Written as DNA, the CDR3 is TGTGCCTGGAGGGAGGACAGTTACAATGAGCAGTTCTTC. This translates into CAWREDSYNEQFF.

In its sample, this clone was seen a few times. The chain employs TRBV5-4 and TRBJ1-6; 9 nucleotides match TRBD1. This CDR3 has 15 amino acids. Trimming at V came to 4 bases and at J to 7 bases, leaving 6 bases not matched to a gene. Germline V CDR1 and CDR2: SGHNT, YYREEE (reference sequence). The chain's CDR3 is CASSAWTGANSPLHF. Here the CDR3 DNA reads TGTGCCAGCAGCGCATGGACAGGGGCAAATTCACCCCTCCACTTT.

The J gene is TRBJ2-5, the V gene TRBV7-2, with D maybe TRBD1 (6 bases). Germline V lookup: CDR1 SGHTA, CDR2 FQGNSA. The CDR3 spans 15 residues. The V end was cut by 4 bases, the J end by 2 bases, with 14 bases between. As DNA, the CDR3 is TGTGCCAGCAGCTGGGGGCTGCGGACTCAAGAGACCCAGTACTTC. It translates to CASSWGLRTQETQYF.

This clone was recorded a few times. The chain joins TRBV5-6 to TRBJ2-2; TRBD1 agrees at 7 bases. V was clipped by 4 bases and J by 5 bases; unmatched bases: 5. Germline values: CDR1 SGHDT, CDR2 YYEEEE. The CDR3 runs 14 residues. The CDR3 is CASSLSDRTGELFF. CDR3 nucleotide sequence: TGTGCCAGCAGCCTCTCGGACAGGACCGGGGAGCTGTTTTTT.

The gene calls are TRBV19 and TRBJ2-1, with unresolved D. Trimming cost V 8 bases and J 4 bases, with 6 bases left between them. This CDR3 has 11 residues. The germline V gene encodes CDR1 LNHDA and CDR2 SQIVND (reference sequence). The CDR3 DNA reads as TGTGCCAGTTCGTTTTACAATGAGCAGTTCTTC. Amino acid sequence: CASSFYNEQFF.

This sequence joins TRBV9 and TRBJ2-1; TRBD2 matches 9 bases. The CDR3 contains 16 residues. The V segment lost 1 base and the J segment 2 bases; nucleotides outside the gene matches: 4. Per the germline V gene, CDR1 is SGDLS and CDR2 is YYNGEE. The CDR3 DNA follows: TGTGCCAGCAGCGTAACAGCGGGGGGAACCTACAATGAGCAGTTCTTC. As protein: CASSVTAGGTYNEQFF.

This chain connects TRBV28 to TRBJ2-1; tentative D call: TRBD2 (7 bases). Trimming removed 1 base at V and 3 bases at J, with 19 bases between. The CDR3 covers 18 residues. The germline V gene encodes CDR1 MDHEN and CDR2 SYDVKM. The CDR3 DNA follows: TGTGCCAGCAGTTTATTTTTCGGTGTGGGAGGGGGCTACAATGAGCAGTTCTTC. Translated: CASSLFFGVGGGYNEQFF.